The 6 T cell receptor beta chains below were found in one sample sequenced in a study of cytomegalovirus exposure and HLA in healthy donors. Amplification used 60 Vbeta primers and 13 Jbeta primers. TCRdb's copy holds only in-frame clones and misses some; the assay was immunoSEQ multiplex PCR. The sample shows about 94,000 clones, about four fifths of them seen only once. Sample: PBMCs. The receptors stem from a human donor in good health.

This chain uses TRBV9 with TRBJ2-5; 9 nucleotides line up with TRBD2. Germline CDR1 reads SGDLS; CDR2 reads YYNGEE. This CDR3 spans 15 amino acids. The J segment lost 5 bases and the V segment lost 0 bases, leaving 5 bases of the junction unmatched. This chain's CDR3 is CASSVDQREDETQYF. CDR3 DNA: TGTGCCAGCAGCGTAGACCAGCGGGAGGACGAGACCCAGTACTTC.

This clone has just one count. Other nucleotide sequences in the sample specify the same CDR3. The rearrangement links TRBV15 to TRBJ2-2; D gene unclear. CDR1 is LNHNV, CDR2 YYDKDF, per germline (reference sequence). Between the trimmed V and J ends, which lost 1 base and 5 bases, there was a span of 2 bases. The CDR3 contains 12 residues. DNA for the CDR3: TGTGCCACCAGCAGAGCTACCGGGGAGCTGTTTTTT. Protein: CATSRATGELFF.

This clone was seen a few times. The chain couples TRBV5-1 to TRBJ1-5; D remains ambiguous. The V gene's germline CDR1 is SGHRS and CDR2 YFSETQ. V was trimmed by 4 bases and J by 0 bases, leaving 11 bases between them. The CDR3 sequence is 15 residues long. The CDR3 is CASSPAGVSNQPQHF. CDR3 bases: TGCGCCAGCAGCCCAGCCGGGGTTAGCAATCAGCCCCAGCATTTT.

The V call is TRBV9, the J call TRBJ1-2, with 8 bases identical to TRBD1. After removal of 2 bases from V and 4 bases from J, the junction contained 22 bases not matched to a gene. Per the germline V gene, CDR1 is SGDLS and CDR2 is YYNGEE. The CDR3 runs 20 residues. The CDR3 sequence: CASSVSSELDRGEQGYGYTF. CDR3 DNA sequence: TGTGCCAGCAGCGTCAGTAGTGAGCTCGACAGGGGAGAGCAGGGCTATGGCTACACCTTC.

V usage is TRBV5-1 and J usage is TRBJ2-5; the match to TRBD2 covers 8 bases. Germline V gene lookup returns CDR1 SGHRS and CDR2 YFSETQ. CDR3 size: 15 residues. The V segment lost 4 bases and the J segment 0 bases; nucleotides outside the gene matches: 5. The CDR3 here is CASSKQRGNQETQYF. The CDR3 DNA reads TGCGCCAGCAGCAAGCAGCGGGGGAACCAAGAGACCCAGTACTTC.

The rearrangement uses TRBV4-2 and TRBJ2-1; 9 positions match TRBD2. From germline, CDR1 is LGHNA and CDR2 YNFKEQ. J was trimmed by 4 bases and V by 1 base; bases with no gene match: 14. This CDR3 spans 19 amino acids. The DNA for the CDR3 is TGTGCCAGCAGCCAAGGGCCCCGGGCGGGGGGGGCAGGTTACAATGAGCAGTTCTTC. Translating gives CASSQGPRAGGAGYNEQFF.